The clone carrying this TCR beta chain was recorded only once. In the authors' workflow: Reference gene primer amplification in the assay estimated nucleated cell counts. Assay used: immunoSEQ multiplex PCR; TCRdb lists only in-frame clones, some missing. V, J and clone size derive from that table, while D and trimming were established from the DNA sequence. The table includes hundreds of thousands of clones, roughly 84% detected once. The sample originates from a study of blood T cell repertoires in COVID-19. About the study: Samples representing acute and convalescent COVID-19 were sourced from the United States, Italy and Spain. Sources were T cells, B-cell-depleted T cells, or PBMCs; the material itself was cDNA or gDNA.

Looked up from germline, CDR1 is LGHDT and CDR2 is YNNKEL (reference sequence). This CDR3 is built from 13 residues. V was shortened by 1 base and J by 7 bases, with 10 bases between the two germline ends. V is TRBV3-1 (or the pseudogene TRBV3-2) and J is TRBJ1-1, with a possible D match to TRBD1 (6 bases). This receptor was taken from an elderly woman with active or convalescent COVID-19. The sequenced sample consisted of peripheral blood. The CDR3 spells CASSQAGVGEAFF. CDR3 bases: TGTGCCAGCAGCCAAGCAGGGGTTGGTGAAGCTTTCTTT.